Listed below are T cell receptor beta chains from one sample, sequenced in a study of blood T cells in healthy people across ages. TCRdb reprocessed the 5' RACE reads with MiXCR, giving one entry per CDR3 protein. There are approximately 1.5 million distinct CDR3 sequences in the sample; approximately 42% occur only once, and about 4.1% lies in the top ten. Source material: blood. The receptors originated from a woman aged 18-29 years in good health. Both conserved end residues are part of each CDR3. The D gene is left open where the match is weak. Expanded clones are given a class, and other clones once, few, many or no size at all.

v_call	d_call	j_call	clone_size	cdr3_aa	cdr3_nt
TRBV7-2	TRBD1	TRBJ1-1	NA	CASSAPTGGYTEAFF	TGTGCCAGCAGCGCCCCAACAGGGGGATACACTGAAGCTTTCTTT
TRBV10-3	NA	TRBJ2-3	NA	CATTLASSTDTQYF	TGTGCCACCACTCTAGCATCTAGCACAGATACGCAGTATTTT
TRBV20-1	NA	TRBJ2-7	NA	CSARPSGPLYEQYF	TGCAGTGCTAGACCGTCGGGCCCACTCTACGAGCAGTACTTC
TRBV12-3/TRBV12-4	NA	TRBJ2-7	few	CASSLAPRGNEQYF	TGTGCCAGCAGTTTAGCGCCGAGAGGGAACGAGCAGTACTTC
TRBV6-1	NA	TRBJ1-2	NA	CASIGMTGKVDGYTF	TGTGCCAGCATAGGGATGACGGGGAAAGTCGATGGCTACACCTTC
TRBV15	NA	TRBJ1-4	few	CATSTGTGNYNEKLFF	TGTGCCACCAGCACCGGAACGGGGAACTATAATGAAAAACTGTTTTTT
TRBV9	NA	TRBJ2-5	NA	CASSVGTYNEQYF	TGTGCCAGCAGCGTAGGGACATACAATGAGCAGTACTTC
TRBV7-9	NA	TRBJ1-2	few	CASSPLFYRENGYTF	TGTGCCAGCAGCCCCCTTTTTTACAGGGAGAATGGCTACACCTTC
TRBV4-1	NA	TRBJ2-4	few	CASSQEGWGAGVAKNIQYF	TGCGCCAGCAGCCAAGAAGGGTGGGGCGCAGGGGTAGCCAAAAACATTCAGTACTTC
TRBV6-2/TRBV6-3	NA	TRBJ2-2	NA	CASKGDPTGELFF	TGTGCCAGCAAGGGCGATCCCACCGGGGAGCTGTTTTTT
TRBV18	NA	TRBJ2-7	few	CASSPPPRGEQYF	TGTGCCAGCTCACCACCCCCCAGGGGCGAGCAGTACTTC
TRBV20-1	NA	TRBJ2-7	NA	CSARDRLRSYEQYF	TGCAGTGCTAGAGATCGACTGCGCTCCTACGAGCAGTACTTC
TRBV12-3/TRBV12-4	TRBD2	TRBJ2-1	few	CASSLLAGIYNEQFF	TGTGCCAGCAGCCTACTAGCGGGGATATACAATGAGCAGTTCTTC
TRBV5-1	TRBD1	TRBJ2-1	NA	CASSLTGQGADEQFF	TGCGCCAGCAGCTTGACAGGACAGGGGGCCGATGAGCAGTTCTTC
TRBV12-3/TRBV12-4	TRBD2	TRBJ2-1	NA	CASSRTSGGDEQFF	TGTGCCAGCAGCCGGACTAGCGGGGGGGACGAGCAGTTCTTC
TRBV20-1	NA	TRBJ2-2	NA	CSVELWALGELFF	TGCAGTGTTGAGTTATGGGCGTTGGGGGAGCTGTTTTTT
TRBV12-3/TRBV12-4	TRBD2	TRBJ2-5	few	CASSRTSGWETQYF	TGTGCCAGCAGTAGGACTAGCGGGTGGGAGACCCAGTACTTC
TRBV6-5	NA	TRBJ2-7	NA	CASRQRSLEQYF	TGTGCCAGCAGACAGAGGTCCCTGGAGCAGTACTTC
TRBV27	NA	TRBJ2-3	NA	CASSLRVAGSTDTQYF	TGTGCCAGCAGTTTACGGGTTGCGGGGAGCACAGATACGCAGTATTTT
TRBV2	NA	TRBJ1-2	NA	CASSIGGHYGYTF	TGTGCCAGCTCAATCGGGGGGCACTATGGCTACACCTTC
TRBV15	NA	TRBJ1-5	few	CATSREGRVRPQHF	TGTGCCACCAGCAGAGAGGGCAGGGTAAGGCCCCAGCATTTT
TRBV7-9	NA	TRBJ1-2	NA	CASSLRGYTF	TGTGCCAGCAGCTTAAGGGGCTACACCTTC
TRBV10-3	TRBD1	TRBJ1-6	NA	CAISVGTGGAFANSPLHF	TGTGCCATCAGTGTCGGGACAGGGGGCGCGTTCGCTAATTCACCCCTCCACTTT
TRBV21-1	NA	TRBJ2-7	NA	CASSRQGAEREQYF	TGTGCCAGCAGTCGACAGGGGGCTGAGCGCGAGCAGTACTTC
TRBV20-1	NA	TRBJ2-5	few	CSARDGTAETQYF	TGCAGTGCTAGAGATGGAACGGCTGAGACCCAGTACTTC
TRBV9	TRBD2	TRBJ2-1	many	CASSDHRDYPRNEQFF	TGTGCCAGCAGCGACCACCGGGACTACCCTCGAAATGAGCAGTTCTTC
TRBV27	NA	TRBJ2-1	NA	CASRFGGSNEQFF	TGTGCCAGCAGGTTCGGGGGCAGCAATGAGCAGTTCTTC
TRBV6-2/TRBV6-3	NA	TRBJ2-7	many	CASSSQRYEQYF	TGTGCCAGCAGTTCGCAGCGCTACGAGCAGTACTTC
TRBV29-1	NA	TRBJ2-5	many	CSVAPDHQETQYF	TGCAGCGTTGCTCCTGACCACCAAGAGACCCAGTACTTC
TRBV7-3	NA	TRBJ2-1	few	CASSFGVLRGYNEQFF	TGTGCCAGCAGCTTTGGGGTCTTAAGGGGCTACAATGAGCAGTTCTTC
TRBV20-1	NA	TRBJ1-4	NA	CSASPRGAANEKLFF	TGCAGTGCTAGCCCCAGGGGAGCGGCTAATGAAAAACTGTTTTTT
TRBV6-6	TRBD2	TRBJ2-7	NA	CASSWDTSGGNYEQYF	TGTGCCAGCAGTTGGGATACTAGCGGGGGGAACTACGAGCAGTACTTC
TRBV12-3/TRBV12-4	NA	TRBJ2-5	NA	CAGSFLGETQYF	TGCGCCGGCAGCTTTCTCGGGGAGACCCAGTACTTC
TRBV20-1	TRBD1	TRBJ2-7	few	CSPGQTYEQYF	TGCAGTCCGGGACAGACCTACGAGCAGTACTTC
TRBV25-1	NA	TRBJ2-1	NA	CASSEHQGGGPFEQFF	TGTGCCAGCAGTGAACATCAAGGGGGAGGGCCCTTTGAGCAGTTCTTC
TRBV4-3	NA	TRBJ1-4	NA	CASSQDRLGGGEKLFF	TGCGCCAGCAGCCAAGATCGACTGGGCGGGGGTGAAAAACTGTTTTTT
TRBV4-3	NA	TRBJ2-7	NA	CASSQGPGKSSYNEQYF	TGCGCCAGCAGCCAGGGACCGGGAAAAAGCTCCTACAATGAGCAGTACTTC
TRBV27	TRBD2	TRBJ2-1	few	CASSNPSGGTYNEQFF	TGTGCCAGCAGTAATCCAAGCGGGGGGACCTACAATGAGCAGTTCTTC
TRBV9	NA	TRBJ2-5	NA	CASSARDLQETQYF	TGTGCCAGCAGCGCCCGGGACTTACAAGAGACCCAGTACTTC
TRBV12-5	NA	TRBJ2-7	NA	CASGSPVGGLYEQYF	TGTGCTAGTGGTTCCCCCGTAGGGGGTTTATACGAGCAGTACTTC
TRBV5-1	NA	TRBJ2-4	NA	CASSLQGLTSQYF	TGCGCCAGCAGCTTACAGGGGTTGACTAGTCAGTACTTC
TRBV24-1	NA	TRBJ2-1	NA	CAPTRDSYNEQFF	TGTGCCCCCACCCGGGACTCATACAATGAGCAGTTCTTC